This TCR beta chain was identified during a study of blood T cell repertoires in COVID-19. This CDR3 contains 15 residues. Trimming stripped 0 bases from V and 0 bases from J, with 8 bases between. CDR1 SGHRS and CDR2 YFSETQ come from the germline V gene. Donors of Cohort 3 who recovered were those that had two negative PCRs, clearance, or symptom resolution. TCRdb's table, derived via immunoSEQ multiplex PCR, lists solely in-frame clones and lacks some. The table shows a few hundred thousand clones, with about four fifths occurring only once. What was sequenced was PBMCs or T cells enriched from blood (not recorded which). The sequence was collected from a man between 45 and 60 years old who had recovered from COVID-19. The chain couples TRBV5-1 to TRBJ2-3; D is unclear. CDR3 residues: CASSLALSSTDTQYF. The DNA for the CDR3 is TGCGCCAGCAGCTTGGCCCTCAGTAGCACAGATACGCAGTATTTT.